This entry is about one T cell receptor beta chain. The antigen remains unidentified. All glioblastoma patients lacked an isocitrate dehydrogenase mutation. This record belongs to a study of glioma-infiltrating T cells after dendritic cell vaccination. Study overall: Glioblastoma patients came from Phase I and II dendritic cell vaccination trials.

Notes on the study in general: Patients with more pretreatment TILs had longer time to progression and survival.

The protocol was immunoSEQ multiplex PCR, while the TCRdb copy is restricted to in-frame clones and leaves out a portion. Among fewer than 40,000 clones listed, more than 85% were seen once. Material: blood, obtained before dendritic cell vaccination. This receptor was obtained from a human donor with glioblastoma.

The CDR3 DNA sequence: TGTGCCAGCAGCTCCCCTGCGGGGCTAGCGGGGGTCCAAGAGACCCAGTACTTC. Its translation is CASSSPAGLAGVQETQYF. The genes are TRBV7-2 and TRBJ2-5, with 10 nucleotides matching TRBD2. The CDR3 is made up of 18 amino acids. Trimming at V came to 4 bases and at J to 1 base, leaving 12 bases not matched to a gene. CDR1 is SGHTA, CDR2 FQGNSA, per germline.